This T cell receptor beta chain stems from a study of control samples from healthy donors and cancer patients. The CDR3 spans 20 residues. Germline lookup yields CDR1 SGHDN and CDR2 FVKESK. The V end lost 2 bases, the J end lost 0 bases, and 23 bases lay between the germline ends. Data came from immunoSEQ multiplex PCR; TCRdb stores just in-frame clones and leaves some out. The repertoire consists of some 130,000 clones, with roughly nine tenths occurring once and the leading ten covering approximately 9%. This TCR was recovered from a woman aged 25 to 45 in good health. Source material: blood. The chain recombines TRBV14 with TRBJ2-4, with D tentatively TRBD1 (6 bases). The CDR3: CASSQRPGHKNALAKNIQYF. As DNA, the CDR3 is TGTGCCAGCAGCCAACGACCGGGACACAAAAACGCTCTAGCCAAAAACATTCAGTACTTC.